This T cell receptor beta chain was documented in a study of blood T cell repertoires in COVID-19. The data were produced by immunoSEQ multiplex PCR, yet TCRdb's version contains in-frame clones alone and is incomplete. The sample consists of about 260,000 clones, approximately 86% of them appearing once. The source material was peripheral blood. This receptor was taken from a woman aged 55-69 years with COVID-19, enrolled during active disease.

The CDR3: CASSLTGGTYEQYF. The CDR3 DNA reads TGCGCCAGCAGCTTGACTGGCGGGACCTACGAGCAGTACTTC. J is TRBJ2-7 and V is TRBV5-1; tentatively, D is TRBD2 (6 bases). Germline CDR1 is SGHRS and CDR2 is YFSETQ. The CDR3 totals 14 residues. Trimming removed 1 base at V and 2 bases at J, with 10 bases between.